This T cell receptor beta chain was identified in a study of T cell responses to AZD1222 COVID-19 vaccine. Findings of the study overall: It should be noted that donors were predominantly white British and more often female, and clonal diversity was possibly underestimated.

As concerns this clone: The antigen is unknown.

Sequencing used immunoSEQ multiplex PCR; TCRdb keeps in-frame clones, though not all of them. This sample has approximately 100,000 clones, with roughly 91% found just once. This CDR3 spans 13 amino acids. V was shortened by 4 bases and J by 1 base, with 10 bases between the two germline ends. Germline V gene data show CDR1 as GTSNPN and CDR2 as SVGIG (reference sequence). The receptor was isolated from an adult in good health. The rearrangement uses TRBV30 and TRBJ1-1, with a tentative D call TRBD1 (5 bases). Material: peripheral blood, obtained on day 0 of AZD1222 vaccination. The CDR3 reads CAWNRGWNTEAFF. In DNA, the CDR3 is TGTGCCTGGAATCGGGGGTGGAACACTGAAGCTTTCTTT.